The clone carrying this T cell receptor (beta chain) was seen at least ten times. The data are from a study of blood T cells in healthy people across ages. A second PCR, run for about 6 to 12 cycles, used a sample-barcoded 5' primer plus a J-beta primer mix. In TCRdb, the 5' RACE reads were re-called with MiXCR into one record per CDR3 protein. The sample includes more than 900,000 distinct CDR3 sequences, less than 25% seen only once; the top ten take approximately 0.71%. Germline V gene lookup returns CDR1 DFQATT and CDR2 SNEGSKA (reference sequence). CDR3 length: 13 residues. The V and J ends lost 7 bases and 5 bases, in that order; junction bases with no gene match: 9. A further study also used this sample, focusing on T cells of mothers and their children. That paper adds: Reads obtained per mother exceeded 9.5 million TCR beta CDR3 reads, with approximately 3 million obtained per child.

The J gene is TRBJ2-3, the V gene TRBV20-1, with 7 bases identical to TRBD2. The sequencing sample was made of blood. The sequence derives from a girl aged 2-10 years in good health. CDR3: CSDLAVGGDTQYF. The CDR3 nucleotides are TGCAGTGATCTAGCGGTCGGGGGAGATACGCAGTATTTT.